The rows below give T cell receptor beta chains drawn from one sample of a study of T-cell reconstitution after alpha-beta-depleted transplantation in children. TCRdb re-derived calls from the PCR reads in MiXCR, one entry per CDR3 protein. There are roughly 400,000 distinct CDR3 sequences in the sample; over 40% occur only once, and 27% lies in the top ten. The material was PBMCs, obtained before TCRalphabeta/CD19-depleted stem cell transplant. These receptor sequences come from a girl aged 2 to 10 with aplastic anemia, due to receive a stem cell transplant. CDR3s include the opening cysteine and the closing phenylalanine or tryptophan. Each record gives: clone size, V gene, J gene, D gene, CDR3 DNA, CDR3 protein. A D gene is named only where the DNA matches it firmly. Expanded clones get a size class; other rows say once, few or many, or leave the size out.

>once|TRBV7-9|TRBJ2-5|.
TGTGCCAGCAGGTGGGCACGGCAAGAGACCCAGTACTTC
CASRWARQETQYF
>.|TRBV20-1|TRBJ2-1|.
TGCAGTGCTATGGGGGGGGACAGCTACAATGAGCAGTTCTTC
CSAMGGDSYNEQFF
>.|TRBV15|TRBJ1-5|.
TGTGCCACCAGCAGAGTCAGGGGCTGGAATCAGCCCCAGCATTTT
CATSRVRGWNQPQHF
>.|TRBV7-2|TRBJ1-3|TRBD1
TGTGCCAGCAGCTTACCCACAGGGGTCGGAAACACCATATATTTT
CASSLPTGVGNTIYF
>.|TRBV20-1|TRBJ2-2|TRBD1
TGCAGTGCCAAAACCGGGACAGGGAACACCGGGGAGCTGTTTTTT
CSAKTGTGNTGELFF
>.|TRBV7-9|TRBJ2-1|TRBD1
TGTGCCAGCAGCTCTCCGGGACAGGGGGTGACATACAATGAGCAGCTCTTC
CASSSPGQGVTYNEQLF
>.|TRBV29-1|TRBJ2-7|.
TGCAGCGTTGAAAACCAGAGCTCTTACGAGCAGTACTTC
CSVENQSSYEQYF
>.|TRBV20-1|TRBJ2-7|.
TGCAGTGCCCCCGGGGTCAACGAGCAGTACTTC
CSAPGVNEQYF
>.|TRBV12-3/TRBV12-4|TRBJ1-5|.
TGTGCCAGCAGCAACGGGGACGTTGAAGATCAGCCCCAGCATTTT
CASSNGDVEDQPQHF
>.|TRBV20-1|TRBJ2-3|.
TGCAGTGCTCACCCCCCGGGGTATACGCAGTATTTT
CSAHPPGYTQYF
>.|TRBV12-3/TRBV12-4|TRBJ2-2|.
TGTGCCACCACCCCCGCAGGGCAAACCGGGGAGCTGTTTTTT
CATTPAGQTGELFF
>many|TRBV20-1|TRBJ1-3|.
TGCAGTGCTAAGGTCGGCTTCTCTGGAAACACCATATATTTT
CSAKVGFSGNTIYF
>many|TRBV20-1|TRBJ2-7|TRBD2
TGCAGTGCTAGCGGACTAGCGGGAGTTCTCCACGAGCAGTACTTC
CSASGLAGVLHEQYF
>many|TRBV12-3/TRBV12-4|TRBJ2-3|.
TGTGCCAGCAGAACAACTAGGTGGGGTCTGGGCGATACGCAGTATTTT
CASRTTRWGLGDTQYF
>.|TRBV20-1|TRBJ2-1|.
TGCAGTGCTGATGACGGGGTCAATGAGCAGTTCTTC
CSADDGVNEQFF
>few|TRBV28|TRBJ1-2|.
TGTGCCAGCAGTTCGACCAGGAGCCAATATGGCTACACCTTC
CASSSTRSQYGYTF
>few|TRBV20-1|TRBJ2-1|.
TGCAGTGCTCCCCGGAGGACGCTTTCCTACAATGAGCAGTTCTTC
CSAPRRTLSYNEQFF
>.|TRBV20-1|TRBJ2-1|TRBD2
TGCAGTGCTAGACTAGCGGGAGGAAATGAGCAGTTCTTC
CSARLAGGNEQFF
>few|TRBV5-1|TRBJ2-5|.
TGCGCCAGCAGCCTTACGGGCCCAGAGACCCAGTACTTC
CASSLTGPETQYF
>.|TRBV9|TRBJ2-1|.
TGTGCCAGCAGCGAGACAGCGAGCTCCTACAATGAGCAGTTCTTC
CASSETASSYNEQFF
>.|TRBV7-6|TRBJ2-1|TRBD2
TGTGCCAGCAGCTTAGCGGTTGGGGAGGGACTCGACGGGAATGAGCAGTTCTTC
CASSLAVGEGLDGNEQFF
>many|TRBV10-3|TRBJ2-7|.
TGTGCCATCAGTGAAACATTGGGGGAGCAGTACTTC
CAISETLGEQYF
>.|TRBV7-9|TRBJ2-3|.
TGTGCCAGCAGCTGGGCCACTAGCACAGATACGCAGTATTTT
CASSWATSTDTQYF
>many|TRBV5-5|TRBJ2-5|TRBD1
TGTGCCAGCAGCTTGAGAGGGGGCTTCGGTGAGACCCAGTACTTC
CASSLRGGFGETQYF
>many|TRBV11-3|TRBJ2-3|.
TGTGCCAGCAGCGCCAGCCGGGCCACAGATACGCAGTATTTT
CASSASRATDTQYF